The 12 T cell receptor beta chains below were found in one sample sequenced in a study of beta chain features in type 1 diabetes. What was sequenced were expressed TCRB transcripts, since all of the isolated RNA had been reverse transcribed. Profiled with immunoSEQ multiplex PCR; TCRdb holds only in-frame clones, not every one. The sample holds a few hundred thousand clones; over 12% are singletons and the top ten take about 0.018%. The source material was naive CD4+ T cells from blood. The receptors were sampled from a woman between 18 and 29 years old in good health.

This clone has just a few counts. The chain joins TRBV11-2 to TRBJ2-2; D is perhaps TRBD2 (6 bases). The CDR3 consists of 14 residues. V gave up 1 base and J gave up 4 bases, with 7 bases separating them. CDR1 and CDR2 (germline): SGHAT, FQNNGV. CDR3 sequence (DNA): TGTGCCAGCAGCTTAGTGGGGGGCACCGGGGAGCTGTTTTTT. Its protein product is CASSLVGGTGELFF.

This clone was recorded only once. The CDR3: CASSAGLTYEQYF. For the CDR3, the DNA is TGTGCCAGCAGTGCAGGGTTGACCTACGAGCAGTACTTC. The chain is built from TRBV6-5 and TRBJ2-7; a possible D gene is TRBD1 (5 bases). CDR3 length equals 13 residues. V dropped 5 bases and J dropped 2 bases, with 10 bases sitting between them. CDR1 is MNHEY and CDR2 is SVGAGI in the germline V gene.

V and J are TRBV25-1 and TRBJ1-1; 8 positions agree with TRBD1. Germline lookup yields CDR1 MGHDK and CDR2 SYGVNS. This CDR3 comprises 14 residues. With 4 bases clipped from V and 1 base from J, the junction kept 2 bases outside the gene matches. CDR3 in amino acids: CASSAGGGNTEAFF. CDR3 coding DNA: TGTGCCAGCAGTGCAGGGGGCGGGAACACTGAAGCTTTCTTT. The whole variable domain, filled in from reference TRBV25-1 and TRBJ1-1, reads EADIYQTPRYLVIGTGKKITLECSQTMGHDKMYWYQQDPGMELHLIHYSYGVNSTEKGDLSSESTVSRIRTEHFPLTLESARPSHTSQYLCASSAGGGNTEAFFGQGTRLTVV.

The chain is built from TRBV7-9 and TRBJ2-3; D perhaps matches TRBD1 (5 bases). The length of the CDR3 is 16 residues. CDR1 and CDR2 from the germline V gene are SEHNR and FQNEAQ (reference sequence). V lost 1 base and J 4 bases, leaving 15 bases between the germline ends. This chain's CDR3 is CASSLGHILGADTQYF. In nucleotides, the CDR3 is TGTGCCAGCAGCTTAGGACACATCCTAGGGGCAGATACGCAGTATTTT. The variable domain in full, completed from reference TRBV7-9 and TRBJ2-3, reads DTGVSQNPRHKITKRGQNVTFRCDPISEHNRLYWYRQTLGQGPEFLTYFQNEAQLEKSRLLSDRFSAERPKGSFSTLEIQRTEQGDSAMYLCASSLGHILGADTQYFGPGTRLTVL.

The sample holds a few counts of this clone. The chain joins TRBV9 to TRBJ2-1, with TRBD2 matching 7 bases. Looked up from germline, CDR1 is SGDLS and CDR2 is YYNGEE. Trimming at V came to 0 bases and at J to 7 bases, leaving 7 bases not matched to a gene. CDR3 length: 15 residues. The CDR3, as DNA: TGTGCCAGCAGCGTAGATTTGGGGGGGAGAAATGAGCAGTTCTTC. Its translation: CASSVDLGGRNEQFF.

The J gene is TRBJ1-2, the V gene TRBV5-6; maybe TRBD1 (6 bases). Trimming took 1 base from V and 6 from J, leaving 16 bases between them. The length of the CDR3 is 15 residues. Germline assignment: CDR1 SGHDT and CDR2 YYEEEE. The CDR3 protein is CASSLLNRVANGYTF. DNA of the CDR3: TGTGCCAGCAGCTTGTTGAACAGGGTGGCAAATGGCTACACCTTC. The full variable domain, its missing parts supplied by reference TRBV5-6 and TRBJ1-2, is DAGVTQSPTHLIKTRGQQVTLRCSPKSGHDTVSWYQQALGQGPQFIFQYYEEEERQRGNFPDRFSGHQFPNYSSELNVNALLLGDSALYLCASSLLNRVANGYTFGSGTRLTVV.

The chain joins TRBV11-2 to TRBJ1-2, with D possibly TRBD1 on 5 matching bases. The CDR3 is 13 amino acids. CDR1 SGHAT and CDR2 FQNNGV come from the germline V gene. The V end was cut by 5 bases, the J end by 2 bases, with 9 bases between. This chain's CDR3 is CASSRQGNYGYTF. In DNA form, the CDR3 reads TGTGCCAGCAGCCGCCAGGGAAACTATGGCTACACCTTC.

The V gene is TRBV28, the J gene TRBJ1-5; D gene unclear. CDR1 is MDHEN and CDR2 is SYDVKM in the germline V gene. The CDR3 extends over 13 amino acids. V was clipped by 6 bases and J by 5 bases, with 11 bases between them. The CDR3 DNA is TGTGCCAGCAGATCCCTCCAGTATCAGCCCCAGCATTTT. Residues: CASRSLQYQPQHF.

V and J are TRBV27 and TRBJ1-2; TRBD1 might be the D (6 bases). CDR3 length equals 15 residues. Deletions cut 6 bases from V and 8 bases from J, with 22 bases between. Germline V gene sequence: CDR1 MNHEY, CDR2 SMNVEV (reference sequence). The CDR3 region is CASRTALGGLEGYTF. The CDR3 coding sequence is TGTGCCAGCAGGACCGCCTTGGGGGGGCTGGAAGGCTACACCTTC.

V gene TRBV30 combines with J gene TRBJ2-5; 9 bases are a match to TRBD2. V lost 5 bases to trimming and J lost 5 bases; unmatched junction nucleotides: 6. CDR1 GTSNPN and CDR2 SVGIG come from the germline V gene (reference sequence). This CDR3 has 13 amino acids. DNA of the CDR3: TGTGCCTGGGCCAGCGGGAGGAGGGAGACCCAGTACTTC. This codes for CAWASGRRETQYF.

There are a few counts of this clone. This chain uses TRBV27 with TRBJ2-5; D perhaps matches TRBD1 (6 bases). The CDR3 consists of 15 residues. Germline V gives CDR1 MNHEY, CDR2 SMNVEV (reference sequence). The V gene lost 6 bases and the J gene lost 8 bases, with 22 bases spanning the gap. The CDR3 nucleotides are TGTGCCAGCAGAGCCGGGACATATAGTATTGGTACCCAGTACTTC. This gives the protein CASRAGTYSIGTQYF.

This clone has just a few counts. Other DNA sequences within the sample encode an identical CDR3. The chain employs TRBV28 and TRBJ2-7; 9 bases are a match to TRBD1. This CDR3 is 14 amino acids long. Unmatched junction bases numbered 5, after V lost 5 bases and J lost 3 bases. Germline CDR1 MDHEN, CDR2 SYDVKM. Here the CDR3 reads CASSPGTGIYEQYF. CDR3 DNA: TGTGCCAGCAGTCCTGGGACAGGGATCTACGAGCAGTACTTC.